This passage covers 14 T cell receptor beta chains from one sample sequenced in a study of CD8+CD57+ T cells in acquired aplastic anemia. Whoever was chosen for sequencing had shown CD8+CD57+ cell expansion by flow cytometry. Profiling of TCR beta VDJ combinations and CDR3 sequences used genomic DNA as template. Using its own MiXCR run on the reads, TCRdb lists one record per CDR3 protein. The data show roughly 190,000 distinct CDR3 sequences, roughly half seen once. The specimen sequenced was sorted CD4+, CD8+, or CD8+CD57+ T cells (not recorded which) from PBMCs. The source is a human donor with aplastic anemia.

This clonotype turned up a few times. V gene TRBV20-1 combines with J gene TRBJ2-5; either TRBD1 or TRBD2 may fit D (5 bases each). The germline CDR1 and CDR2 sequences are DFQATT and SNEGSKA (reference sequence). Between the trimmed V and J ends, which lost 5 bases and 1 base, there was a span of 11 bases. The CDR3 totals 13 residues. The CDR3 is CSAPGPFQETQYF. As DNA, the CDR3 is TGCAGTGCTCCGGGACCATTCCAAGAGACCCAGTACTTC.

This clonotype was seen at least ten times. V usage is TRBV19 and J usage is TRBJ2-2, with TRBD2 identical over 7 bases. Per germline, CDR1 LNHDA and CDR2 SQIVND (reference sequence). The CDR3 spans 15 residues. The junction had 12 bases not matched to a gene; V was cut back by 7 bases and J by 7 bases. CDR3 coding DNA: TGTGCCAGTACTAGCGGTACTCCCCCCCGCGGGGAGCTGTTTTTT. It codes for CASTSGTPPRGELFF.

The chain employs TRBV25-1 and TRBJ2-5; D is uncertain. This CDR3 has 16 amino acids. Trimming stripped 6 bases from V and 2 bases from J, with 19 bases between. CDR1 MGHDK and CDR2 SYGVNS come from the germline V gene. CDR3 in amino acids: CASSDSSGGVQETQYF. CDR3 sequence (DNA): TGTGCCAGCAGCGATTCGAGTGGCGGAGTTCAAGAGACCCAGTACTTC.

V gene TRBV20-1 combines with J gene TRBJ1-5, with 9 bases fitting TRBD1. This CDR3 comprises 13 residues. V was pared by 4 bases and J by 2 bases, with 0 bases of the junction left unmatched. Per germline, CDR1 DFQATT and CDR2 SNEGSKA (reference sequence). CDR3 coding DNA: TGCAGTGCTAACAGGGGGCGCAATCAGCCCCAGCATTTT. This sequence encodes CSANRGRNQPQHF.

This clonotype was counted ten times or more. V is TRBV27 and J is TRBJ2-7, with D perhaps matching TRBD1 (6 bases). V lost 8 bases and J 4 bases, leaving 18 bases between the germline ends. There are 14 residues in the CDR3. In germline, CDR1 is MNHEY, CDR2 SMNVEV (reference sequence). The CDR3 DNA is TGTGCCAGCTCTAGACCAGGACAGCTTTACGAGCAGTACTTC. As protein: CASSRPGQLYEQYF.

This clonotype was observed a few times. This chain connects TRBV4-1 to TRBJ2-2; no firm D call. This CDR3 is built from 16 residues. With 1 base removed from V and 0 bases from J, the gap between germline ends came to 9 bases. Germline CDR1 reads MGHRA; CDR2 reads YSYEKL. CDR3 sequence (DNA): TGCGCCAGCAGCCAAGCGGCTCTCGCGAACACCGGGGAGCTGTTTTTT. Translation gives CASSQAALANTGELFF.

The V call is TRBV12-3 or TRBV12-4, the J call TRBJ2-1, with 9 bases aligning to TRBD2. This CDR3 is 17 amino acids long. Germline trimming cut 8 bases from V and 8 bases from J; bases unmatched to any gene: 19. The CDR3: CASRRWLAGVLGDEQFF. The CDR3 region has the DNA TGTGCCAGCCGCCGTTGGTTAGCGGGAGTCCTAGGGGATGAGCAGTTCTTC.

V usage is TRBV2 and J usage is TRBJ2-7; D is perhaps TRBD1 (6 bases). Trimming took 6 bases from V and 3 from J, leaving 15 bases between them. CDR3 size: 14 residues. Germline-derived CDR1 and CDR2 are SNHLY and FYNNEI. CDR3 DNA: TGTGCCAGCAGCACAGGGACATCCTTCTACGAGCAGTACTTC. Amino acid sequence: CASSTGTSFYEQYF.

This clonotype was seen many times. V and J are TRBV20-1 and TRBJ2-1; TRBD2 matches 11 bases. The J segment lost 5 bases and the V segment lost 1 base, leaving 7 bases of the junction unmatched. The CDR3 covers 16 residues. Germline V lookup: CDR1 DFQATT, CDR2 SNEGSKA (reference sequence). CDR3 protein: CSARAITSGSHNEQFF. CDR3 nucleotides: TGCAGTGCTAGAGCGATTACTAGCGGGAGCCACAATGAGCAGTTCTTC.

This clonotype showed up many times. CDR3 loop: CASSVTGGVSGIYEQYF. For the CDR3, the DNA is TGTGCCAGCAGCGTGACAGGGGGGGTTAGCGGGATCTACGAGCAGTACTTC. J is TRBJ2-7 and V is TRBV11-2; possibly TRBD1 for D (9 bases). CDR1 SGHAT and CDR2 FQNNGV come from the germline V gene. Trimming cost V 5 bases and J 3 bases, with 23 bases left between them. The CDR3 consists of 17 residues.

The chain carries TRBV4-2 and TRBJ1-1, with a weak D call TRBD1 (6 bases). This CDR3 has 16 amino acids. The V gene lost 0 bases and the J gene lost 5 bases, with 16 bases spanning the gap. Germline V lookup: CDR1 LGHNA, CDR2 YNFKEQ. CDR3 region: CASSQDAPGGRTEAFF. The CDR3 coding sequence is TGTGCCAGCAGCCAAGACGCGCCCGGGGGCAGGACTGAAGCTTTCTTT.

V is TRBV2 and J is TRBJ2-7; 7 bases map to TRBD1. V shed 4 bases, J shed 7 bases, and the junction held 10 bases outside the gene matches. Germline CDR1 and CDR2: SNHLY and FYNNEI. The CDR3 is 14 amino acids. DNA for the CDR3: TGTGCCAGCAGTGGCCTAAGGGGGCTCGGGGAGCAGTACTTC. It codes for CASSGLRGLGEQYF.

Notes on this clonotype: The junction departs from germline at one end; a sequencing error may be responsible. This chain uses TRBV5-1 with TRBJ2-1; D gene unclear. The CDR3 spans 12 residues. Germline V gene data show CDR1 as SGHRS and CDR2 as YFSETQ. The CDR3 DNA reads TGTGCCAGCAGCCGAAGGCCCAATGAGCAGTTCTTC. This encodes CASSRRPNEQFF.

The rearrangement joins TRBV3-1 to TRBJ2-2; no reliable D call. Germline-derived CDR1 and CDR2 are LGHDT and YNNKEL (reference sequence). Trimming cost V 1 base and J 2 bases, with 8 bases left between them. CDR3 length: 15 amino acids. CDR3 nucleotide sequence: TGTGCCAGCAGCCAAGTGGGCATCAACACCGGGGAGCTGTTTTTT. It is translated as CASSQVGINTGELFF.